This TCR beta chain comes out of a study of T-cell reconstitution after alpha-beta-depleted transplantation in children. This clonotype has a handful of counts. TCRbeta library preparation incorporated unique molecular identifiers. TCRdb recomputed calls from the PCR reads with MiXCR, one row per CDR3 protein. The sample holds approximately 520,000 distinct CDR3 sequences; approximately 32% are singletons and the top ten take roughly 2.5%. Germline V gives CDR1 DFQATT, CDR2 SNEGSKA (reference sequence). The V and J ends lost 2 bases and 5 bases, in that order; junction bases with no gene match: 7. The CDR3 runs to 15 residues.

The starting material was PBMCs from the stem cell graft donor, obtained from the stem cell graft. The clonotype comes from a human donor who donated a stem cell graft to a child with aplastic anemia. V usage is TRBV20-1 and J usage is TRBJ2-2; 8 positions agree with TRBD2. As DNA, the CDR3 is TGCAGTGCTAGACTAGCGGGCGTTTTGACCGGGGAGCTGTTTTTT. Translating it yields CSARLAGVLTGELFF.